This T cell receptor beta chain is drawn from a study of cytomegalovirus exposure and HLA in healthy donors. Both 60 Vbeta primers and 13 Jbeta primers went into the PCR. Generated by immunoSEQ multiplex PCR, the TCRdb table keeps only in-frame clones and is missing some. The sample yields just over 150,000 clones, roughly 78% seen once. From germline, CDR1 is SGHRS and CDR2 YFSETQ. With 3 bases removed from V and 4 bases from J, the gap between germline ends came to 13 bases. The CDR3 spans 14 residues. Sequenced: PBMCs. The rearrangement uses TRBV5-1 and TRBJ1-2; tentatively, D is TRBD1 (5 bases). This TCR derives from a woman in her thirties or forties in good health and CMV-seronegative. The CDR3 nucleotides read TGCGCCAGCAGCTCCGGGACTCAACCCTATGGCTACACCTTC. Translated, it gives CASSSGTQPYGYTF.